The TCR beta chain under discussion was sequenced for a study of cytomegalovirus exposure and HLA in healthy donors. Overall study context: The study's early data release held roughly 91 million unique TCRs from HLA-typed donors.

V lost 3 bases and J 9 bases, leaving 15 bases between the germline ends. Germline V gene lookup returns CDR1 SGHTA and CDR2 FQGNSA. The CDR3 loop spans 14 amino acids. In the PCR, 60 Vbeta and 13 Jbeta primers were used. Sequencing used immunoSEQ multiplex PCR; TCRdb keeps in-frame clones, though not all of them. The table includes 85,000 to 120,000 clones, more than 60% detected once. This clone was found once. The receptor's source is a man aged 60 to 75 in good health and CMV-seronegative. The sample consisted of PBMCs. V and J are TRBV7-2 and TRBJ2-1; tentative D call: TRBD1 (7 bases). The CDR3 loop is CASSFPDRRAEQFF. For the CDR3, the DNA is TGTGCCAGCAGCTTTCCGGACAGGAGGGCTGAGCAGTTCTTC.